The source of this T cell receptor (beta chain) is a study of T-cell memory formation after mild COVID-19. V shed 4 bases and J shed 9 bases, with 9 bases lying between them. There are 12 residues in the CDR3. Germline-derived CDR1 and CDR2 are MNHEY and SMNVEV (reference sequence). Each CDR3 protein is one row after TCRdb ran MiXCR on the 5' RACE reads. The data show roughly 450,000 distinct CDR3 sequences, 18% seen once. The sequencing sample was made of PBMCs or a T cell subset sorted from them (not recorded which). The chain carries TRBV27 and TRBJ2-2; D remains unclear. This clonotype was obtained from an adult woman who had mild COVID-19 (a few samples of this study predate the infection). Cell type and time point are not known. The DNA for the CDR3 is TGTGCCAGCAGTTCAATCTACAGGGAGCTGTTTTTT. It specifies CASSSIYRELFF.